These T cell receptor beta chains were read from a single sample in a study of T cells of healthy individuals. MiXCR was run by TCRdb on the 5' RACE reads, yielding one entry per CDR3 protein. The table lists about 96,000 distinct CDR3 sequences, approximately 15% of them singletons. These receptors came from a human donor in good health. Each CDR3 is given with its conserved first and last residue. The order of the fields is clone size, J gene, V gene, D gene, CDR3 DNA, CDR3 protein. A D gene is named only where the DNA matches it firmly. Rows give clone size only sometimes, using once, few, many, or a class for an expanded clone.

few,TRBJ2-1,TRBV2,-,TGTGCCAGCAGTGATCGAAGGGATGAGCAGTTCTTC,CASSDRRDEQFF
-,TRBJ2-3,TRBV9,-,TGTGCCAGCAGCGTAGACCCGCTACCCCCCACAGATACGCAGTATTTT,CASSVDPLPPTDTQYF
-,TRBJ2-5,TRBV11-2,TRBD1,TGTGCCAGCAGCTTAGAGGGGGACAGTGGGTGGACCCAGTACTTC,CASSLEGDSGWTQYF
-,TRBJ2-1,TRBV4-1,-,TGCGCCAGCAGCCAAGTCGACTTGATCAACTACAATGAGCAGTTCTTC,CASSQVDLINYNEQFF
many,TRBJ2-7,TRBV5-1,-,TGCGCCAGCAGCTTGGAGGCTAGCGTCAGGCAGTACTTC,CASSLEASVRQYF
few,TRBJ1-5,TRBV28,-,TGTGCCAGCAGTTTAGACAGTAATTTCAGGGGCAATCAGCCCCAGCATTTT,CASSLDSNFRGNQPQHF
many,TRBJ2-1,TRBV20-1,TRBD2,TGCAGTGCGAGAGCGGGACTAGCGGGAAATGAGCAGTTCTTC,CSARAGLAGNEQFF
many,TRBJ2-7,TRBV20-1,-,TGCAGTGCGCCTCTAGCCTCGAGCTCCTACGAGCAGTACTTC,CSAPLASSSYEQYF
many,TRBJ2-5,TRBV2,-,TGTGCCGGACACAGGGTCGGAGAGACCCAGTACTTC,CAGHRVGETQYF
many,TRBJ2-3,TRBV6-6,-,TGTGCCAGCGAAACGGCGGGGACAGATACGCAGTATTTT,CASETAGTDTQYF
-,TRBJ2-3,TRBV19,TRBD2,TGTGCCAGTAGGCATAGCGGGGGGAGCACAGATACGCAGTATTTT,CASRHSGGSTDTQYF
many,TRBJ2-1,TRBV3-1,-,TGTGCCAGCAGCCAAGATGGGGGGTGGGATGAGCAGTTCTTC,CASSQDGGWDEQFF
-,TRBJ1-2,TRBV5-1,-,TGCGCCAGCAGCTTGGGGCAGCGAACTAACTATGGCTACACCTTC,CASSLGQRTNYGYTF
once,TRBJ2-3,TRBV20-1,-,TGCAGTGCTAGCAGTGGATCAAGCACAGATACGCAGTATTTT,CSASSGSSTDTQYF
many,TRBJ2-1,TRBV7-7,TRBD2,TGTGCTAGCAGCCTAGCGGGGACTAATGAGCAGTTCTTC,CASSLAGTNEQFF
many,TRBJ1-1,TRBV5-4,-,TGTGCCAGCAGCTTAAGGGGGGGGGCTGATGAAGCTTTCTTT,CASSLRGGADEAFF
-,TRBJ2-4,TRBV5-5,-,TGTGCCAGCAGCCCCCCTAATCCGGGGAGAAACATTCAGTACTTC,CASSPPNPGRNIQYF
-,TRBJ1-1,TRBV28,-,TGTGCCAGCAGGGAGTGGAGGGCCACGAACACTGAAGCTTTCTTT,CASREWRATNTEAFF
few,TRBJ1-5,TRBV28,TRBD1,TGTGCCAGCAGACACCCCGGGACAGGGTTTAATCAGCCCCAGCATTTT,CASRHPGTGFNQPQHF
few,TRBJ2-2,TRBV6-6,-,TGTGCCAGCAGTAGAATTAGCGGAACGAACACCGGGGAGCTGTTTTTT,CASSRISGTNTGELFF
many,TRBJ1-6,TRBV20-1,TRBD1,TGCAGTGCTAGGGTTTTGTTGGGACAGCATAATTCACCCCTCCACTTT,CSARVLLGQHNSPLHF
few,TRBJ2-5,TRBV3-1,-,TGTGCCAGCAGTGGAGGAGGGGGCTTAGAGACCCAGTACTTC,CASSGGGGLETQYF
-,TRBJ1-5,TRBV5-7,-,TGTGCCAGCAGCTTGGTGAGGGGACGGCCGAATAGCAATCAGCCCCAGCATTTT,CASSLVRGRPNSNQPQHF
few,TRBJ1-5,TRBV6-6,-,TGTGCCAGCAGTTATGGGCAGGGGTCATCGCCCCAGCATTTT,CASSYGQGSSPQHF